This TCR beta chain was documented in a study of liver allograft versus peripheral blood T cells (dated by TCRdb to the early 2020s). Looking at the study overall: The study compared the T cell receptor repertoires present in transplanted livers with the repertoires present in the peripheral blood of liver transplant recipients. What the research found in general, with its limitations: T cell receptor repertoires inside liver allografts were reported to differ from those detected in peripheral blood.

This clonotype was seen only a few times. What antigen it recognizes has not been identified. No much larger clonotype is one base removed from it; base qualities were not supplied. For sequencing, an Illumina MiSeq was employed. Using fastp trimming at Q25 and MiXCR clonotype assembly, TCRdb reanalyzed the public sequencing data and kept in-frame beta chains. All rows with the same CDR3 protein become a single entry with the most common DNA and genes. Here the sample has some 10,000 distinct CDR3 sequences; 15% to 20% occur a single time. About 1.2% of the sample belongs to the ten largest clones. The V end loses 0 bases and the J end loses 6 bases, and a stretch of 12 bases separates them. Its CDR3 holds 14 amino acids, cysteine through phenylalanine. The only DNA kept is the CDR3, 42 bases in frame from the first base. The germline V gene (reference sequence) supplies CDR1 DFQATT and CDR2 SNEGSKA.

The receptor comes from a human patient who had a liver transplant. In patients who had a transplant, some T cells may come from the graft donor. In this chain, TRBV20-1 is recombined with TRBJ1-5; D gene: possibly TRBD1, on 5 matching bases. The base sequence is TGCAGTGCTAGAGATCGGGTGGGGGGTCAGCCCCAGCATTTT. Its product reads: CSARDRVGGQPQHF.